The 28 T cell receptor beta chains below were found in one sample sequenced in a study of cytomegalovirus exposure and HLA in healthy donors. With 60 Vbeta and 13 Jbeta primers, the PCR was carried out. The assay was immunoSEQ multiplex PCR, and TCRdb's table has in-frame clones only and misses some. The sample records about 130,000 clones, 65% to 75% being singletons. What was sequenced was PBMCs. These receptors were collected from a woman between 45 and 60 years old in good health and CMV-seropositive.

The chain combines TRBV7-6 with TRBJ1-5; TRBD1 matches 12 bases. The CDR3 is 16 amino acids. The germline gives CDR1 SGHVS, CDR2 FNYEAQ. The V gene end was trimmed by 5 bases and the J gene end by 1 base; junction bases not matched to a gene: 3. The CDR3 region has the DNA TGTGCCAGCAGCGTGGGACAGGGGGCGAGCAATCAGCCCCAGCATTTT. Amino acids: CASSVGQGASNQPQHF.

This clone was counted between two and nine times. Within the sample, other DNA sequences also encode this same CDR3. The gene calls are TRBV5-1 and TRBJ2-7; TRBD2 aligns across 7 bases. Trimming took 3 bases from V and 7 from J; bases not matched to a gene: 1. Per germline, CDR1 SGHRS and CDR2 YFSETQ. The CDR3 contains 11 residues. CDR3 residues: CASSWGGEQYF. The CDR3 DNA sequence: TGCGCCAGCAGCTGGGGAGGGGAGCAGTACTTC.

This chain joins TRBV5-4 and TRBJ1-2; D not certain. Germline V gene lookup returns CDR1 SGHNT and CDR2 YYREEE (reference sequence). The CDR3 runs 14 residues. V lost 1 base and J lost 3, with 10 bases in between. The CDR3 nucleotides are TGTGCCAGCAGCTTGCGAAGGGAGGACTATGGCTACACCTTC. This sequence encodes CASSLRREDYGYTF.

The chain employs TRBV7-9 and TRBJ2-5, with 7 bases matching TRBD1. This CDR3 is 17 amino acids long. V gave up 4 bases and J gave up 4 bases; unmatched junction bases: 15. The germline gives CDR1 SEHNR, CDR2 FQNEAQ (reference sequence). CDR3 sequence reads: CASSSTNFDRDGETQYF. CDR3 in DNA: TGTGCCAGCAGCTCCACGAATTTTGACAGGGATGGAGAGACCCAGTACTTC.

V and J are TRBV5-4 and TRBJ2-4; D is perhaps TRBD2 (7 bases). The germline CDR1 and CDR2 sequences are SGHNT and YYREEE (reference sequence). This CDR3 region has 17 residues. The ends were cut back, 0 bases at V and 2 bases at J, with 15 bases in the middle. The CDR3 protein is CASSLGPGGHPKNIQYF. Written as DNA, the CDR3 is TGTGCCAGCAGCTTGGGACCGGGGGGACACCCCAAAAACATTCAGTACTTC.

This clone was picked up one time. The chain joins TRBV7-2 to TRBJ2-7; 8 bases are shared with TRBD2. The V gene's germline CDR1 is SGHTA and CDR2 FQGNSA. CDR3 length: 15 amino acids. The V and J ends lost 1 base and 4 bases, in that order; junction bases with no gene match: 6. The CDR3 DNA sequence: TGTGCCAGCAGCTTAGTGGGCGGGGGGCGATACGAGCAGTACTTC. This codes for CASSLVGGGRYEQYF.

This CDR3 reads CASSRTSGVTDTQYF. The CDR3 DNA reads TGCGCCAGCAGCAGGACTAGCGGGGTCACAGATACGCAGTATTTT. J is TRBJ2-3 and V is TRBV10-2; 12 bases match TRBD2. CDR3 size: 15 residues. V lost 6 bases, J lost 2 bases, and 3 bases stayed unmatched. Germline loops: CDR1 WSHSY, CDR2 SAAADI.

This clone has more than one count but fewer than ten. V and J are TRBV6-5 and TRBJ2-5; 7 positions match TRBD2. Germline CDR1 is MNHEY and CDR2 is SVGAGI. The junction had 6 bases not matched to a gene; V was cut back by 2 bases and J by 0 bases. The CDR3 is 16 amino acids. The CDR3, as DNA: TGTGCCAGCAGTTACGCTAGCGGAACGTACCAAGAGACCCAGTACTTC. This codes for CASSYASGTYQETQYF.

V and J are TRBV7-8 and TRBJ1-5; D is perhaps TRBD1 (6 bases). With 4 bases removed from V and 3 bases from J, the gap between germline ends came to 7 bases. Germline loops: CDR1 SGHVS, CDR2 FQNEAQ. The CDR3 is made up of 13 amino acids. CDR3 nucleotides: TGTGCCAGCAGCTACAGGGACAATCAGCCCCAGCATTTT. Translating gives CASSYRDNQPQHF.

This chain connects TRBV7-2 to TRBJ2-3, with 7 positions matching TRBD2. Germline trimming cut 4 bases from V and 2 bases from J; bases unmatched to any gene: 12. Germline loops: CDR1 SGHTA, CDR2 FQGNSA. The CDR3 sequence is 17 residues long. CDR3 coding DNA: TGTGCCAGCAGCTCCCGAGGCGGGGGACGATTCACAGATACGCAGTATTTT. It encodes CASSSRGGGRFTDTQYF.

This clone occurred a few times. The chain has TRBV10-3 and TRBJ2-5, with a tentative D call TRBD2 (6 bases). CDR3 length: 16 residues. Germline V gene data show CDR1 as ENHRY and CDR2 as SYGVKD. The ends were cut back, 2 bases at V and 5 bases at J, with 18 bases in the middle. CDR3 nucleotide sequence: TGTGCCATCAGTGAGCTCGGCCCCGGGGGACGGGAGACCCAGTACTTC. Protein: CAISELGPGGRETQYF.

This chain links TRBV15 with TRBJ2-5; no clear D. The J call may be faulty, since TRBJ2-7 better matches the DNA end. This CDR3 spans 15 amino acids. Germline lookup yields CDR1 LNHNV and CDR2 YYDKDF (reference sequence). The CDR3 is CATSRDPAGSYEQYF. The CDR3 DNA follows: TGTGCCACCAGCAGAGATCCGGCAGGCAGTTACGAGCAGTACTTC.

CDR3 region: CASSVEGLADYNEQFF. The CDR3 coding sequence is TGTGCCAGCAGCGTAGAGGGACTAGCGGATTACAATGAGCAGTTCTTC. This chain links TRBV9 with TRBJ2-1; 11 bases agree with TRBD2. This CDR3 comprises 16 residues. Unmatched junction bases numbered 3, after V lost 0 bases and J lost 4 bases. Germline V gives CDR1 SGDLS, CDR2 YYNGEE.

The chain links TRBV5-1 to TRBJ1-2; tentatively, D is TRBD1 (5 bases). Trimming removed 0 bases from V and 4 bases from J, with 16 bases in between. This CDR3 region has 16 residues. From germline, CDR1 is SGHRS and CDR2 YFSETQ. The CDR3 DNA reads TGCGCCAGCAGCTTGGAAGGGGCAGGGCGGACCTATGGCTACACCTTC. This codes for CASSLEGAGRTYGYTF.

The V call is TRBV19, the J call TRBJ2-7; D perhaps matches TRBD2 (5 bases). The V end was cut by 1 base, the J end by 3 bases, with 10 bases between. The CDR3 sequence is 14 residues long. Germline CDR1 reads LNHDA; CDR2 reads SQIVND (reference sequence). CDR3 amino acids: CASSIGTLHYEQYF. The CDR3 region has the DNA TGTGCCAGTAGTATAGGGACTTTACACTACGAGCAGTACTTC.

This chain uses TRBV29-1 with TRBJ2-1; 16 bases fit TRBD2. Germline values: CDR1 SQVTM, CDR2 ANQGSEA. The CDR3 totals 14 residues. This chain's CDR3 is CSQGLAGGPSEQFF. The DNA of the CDR3 is TGCAGTCAGGGACTAGCGGGGGGGCCAAGTGAGCAGTTCTTC.

The rearrangement uses TRBV18 and TRBJ1-2; 7 bases are shared with TRBD1. Germline V gene data show CDR1 as KGHSH and CDR2 as LQKENI. The CDR3 is 13 residues long. Unmatched junction bases numbered 4, after V lost 1 base and J lost 8 bases. The CDR3 loop is CASSPQGAQGYTF. The DNA for the CDR3 is TGTGCCAGCTCACCACAGGGGGCGCAGGGCTACACCTTC.

V is TRBV6-4 and J is TRBJ2-1, with 7 bases matching TRBD2. Germline V gene lookup returns CDR1 MRHNA and CDR2 SNTAGT. This CDR3 contains 15 residues. V was clipped by 4 bases and J by 7 bases; unmatched bases: 10. Here the CDR3 DNA reads TGTGCCAGCAGTGTTCAGCGGGGAGGAACTAATGAGCAGTTCTTC. This encodes CASSVQRGGTNEQFF.

The chain recombines TRBV7-8 with TRBJ2-2; 7 bases are a match to TRBD1. With V trimmed by 1 base and J by 3 bases, 5 bases remained unmatched. Germline CDR1 and CDR2: SGHVS and FQNEAQ. The CDR3 spans 16 residues. For the CDR3, the DNA is TGTGCCAGCAGCTTAGTGCAGGGGGTGGACACCGGGGAGCTGTTTTTT. It specifies CASSLVQGVDTGELFF. Looking up the rest from reference TRBV7-8 and TRBJ2-2 gives the full variable domain: GAGVSQSPRYKVAKRGQDVALRCDPISGHVSLFWYQQALGQGPEFLTYFQNEAQLDKSGLPSDRFFAERPEGSVSTLKIQRTQQEDSAVYLCASSLVQGVDTGELFFGEGSRLTVL.

Relative to its sample, this clone is medium-sized. V is TRBV6-5 and J is TRBJ1-6, with D tentatively TRBD1 (6 bases). Trimming pared 6 bases from V and 4 bases from J, leaving 10 bases between. The CDR3 loop spans 14 amino acids. Germline loops: CDR1 MNHEY, CDR2 SVGAGI. The CDR3 spells CASSRDIYNSPLHF. The CDR3 DNA is TGTGCCAGCAGCCGGGACATTTATAATTCACCCCTCCACTTT.

The V call is TRBV10-3, the J call TRBJ2-7, with D possibly being TRBD1 (6 bases). Germline V gene data show CDR1 as ENHRY and CDR2 as SYGVKD. Between the trimmed V and J ends, which lost 5 bases and 6 bases, there was a span of 11 bases. This CDR3 is built from 12 residues. CDR3 nucleotides: TGTGCCATCAGTCAAGACAGGTCCGAGCAGTACTTC. Protein sequence: CAISQDRSEQYF.

The chain links TRBV28 to TRBJ1-6; no reliable D call. Germline assignment: CDR1 MDHEN and CDR2 SYDVKM. The germline V and J ends were trimmed by 2 bases and 9 bases, with 5 bases remaining between them. The CDR3 covers 12 residues. For the CDR3, the DNA is TGTGCCAGCAGTTTAGTCAGTTCACCCCTCCACTTT. This gives the protein CASSLVSSPLHF.

Note on this clone: Within the sample, other DNA sequences also encode this same CDR3. V usage is TRBV11-2 and J usage is TRBJ2-3; unclear D gene. Germline CDR1 SGHAT, CDR2 FQNNGV. Trimming cost V 1 base and J 0 bases, with 5 bases left between them. This CDR3 spans 14 amino acids. The CDR3: CASSLGVSTDTQYF. The DNA of the CDR3 is TGTGCCAGCAGCTTAGGAGTCAGCACAGATACGCAGTATTTT.

V is TRBV2 and J is TRBJ2-3; 10 bases agree with TRBD2. CDR3 length: 15 amino acids. Germline V lookup: CDR1 SNHLY, CDR2 FYNNEI. Unmatched junction bases numbered 6, after V lost 5 bases and J lost 4 bases. CDR3 sequence: CASSLTSGLADTQYF. CDR3 nucleotides: TGTGCCAGCAGTTTGACTAGCGGGTTGGCAGATACGCAGTATTTT.

This chain joins TRBV9 and TRBJ2-2; D not resolved. The CDR3 extends over 17 amino acids. Germline V gene data show CDR1 as SGDLS and CDR2 as YYNGEE. V was shortened by 6 bases and J by 0 bases, with 18 bases between the two germline ends. The CDR3 bases are TGTGCCAGCATGCTTGAAGGAGTGACCGCGAACACCGGGGAGCTGTTTTTT. Its protein is CASMLEGVTANTGELFF.

This clone has just one count. V gene TRBV6-1 combines with J gene TRBJ2-7; 10 bases align to TRBD1. CDR1 is MNHNS and CDR2 is SASEGT in the germline V gene. Germline trimming cut 7 bases from V and 7 bases from J; bases unmatched to any gene: 7. The CDR3 consists of 13 residues. The DNA of the CDR3 is TGTGCCAGCACCCGACAGGGGGCGCGGGAGCAGTACTTC. This translates into CASTRQGAREQYF.

The chain is built from TRBV5-8 and TRBJ2-6; 8 positions agree with TRBD1. This CDR3 is built from 17 residues. Per the germline V gene, CDR1 is SGHTS and CDR2 is YDEGEE. Trimming removed 4 bases from V and 0 bases from J; junction bases left unmatched: 6. The CDR3 reads CASSPRDRTSGANVLTF. The DNA for the CDR3 is TGTGCCAGCAGCCCCCGGGACAGGACCTCTGGGGCCAACGTCCTGACTTTC. The entire variable domain, with the rest obtained from reference TRBV5-8 and TRBJ2-6, is as follows: EAGVTQSPTHLIKTRGQQATLRCSPISGHTSVYWYQQALGLGLQFLLWYDEGEERNRGNFPPRFSGRQFPNYSSELNVNALELEDSALYLCASSPRDRTSGANVLTFGAGSRLTVL.

This clone was seen only once. The chain recombines TRBV6-1 with TRBJ2-7, with D tentatively TRBD1 (5 bases). The CDR3 sequence is 13 residues long. Germline lookup yields CDR1 MNHNS and CDR2 SASEGT. The V gene lost 5 bases and the J gene lost 3 bases, with 11 bases spanning the gap. CDR3 bases: TGTGCCAGCAGTCGACAGTTTGGCTACGAGCAGTACTTC. Translation gives CASSRQFGYEQYF.